This T cell receptor beta chain was captured in a study of OX40 agonist ivuxolimab in advanced cancers. From germline, CDR1 is MNHNS and CDR2 SASEGT. The CDR3 has 13 amino acids. V was pared by 6 bases and J by 2 bases, with 10 bases between. The data were produced by immunoSEQ multiplex PCR, yet TCRdb's version contains in-frame clones alone and is incomplete. The data show tens of thousands of clones, approximately 80% seen once. The chain employs TRBV6-1 and TRBJ1-1, with D maybe TRBD1 (5 bases). This specimen consisted of CD4+ or CD8+ T cells sorted from blood, obtained in a trial of the OX40 agonist ivuxolimab. The receptor's source is an adult with an advanced solid tumor such as melanoma, head and neck, liver or kidney cancer. The CDR3: CASRSTANTEAFF. CDR3 sequence (DNA): TGTGCCAGCAGGTCGACAGCTAACACTGAAGCTTTCTTT.